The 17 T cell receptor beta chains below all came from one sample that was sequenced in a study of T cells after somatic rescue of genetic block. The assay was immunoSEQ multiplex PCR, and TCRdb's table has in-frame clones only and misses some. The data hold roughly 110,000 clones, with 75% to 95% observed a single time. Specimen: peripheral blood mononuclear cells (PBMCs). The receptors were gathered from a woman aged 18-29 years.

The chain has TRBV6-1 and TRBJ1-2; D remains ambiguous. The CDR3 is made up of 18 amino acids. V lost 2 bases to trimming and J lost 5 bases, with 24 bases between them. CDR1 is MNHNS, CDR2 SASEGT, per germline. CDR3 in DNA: TGTGCCAGCAGTGAATACATAATCGGGGAGAGCTACGGGTATGGCTACACCTTC. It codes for CASSEYIIGESYGYGYTF.

CDR3 sequence (DNA): TGTGCCAGCAGATCAAGTACAGGGACGGGCTACACCTTC. Encoded protein: CASRSSTGTGYTF. The chain carries TRBV6-1 and TRBJ1-2, with D possibly TRBD1 on 6 matching bases. The CDR3 is made up of 13 amino acids. The V gene lost 6 bases and the J gene lost 8 bases, with 16 bases spanning the gap. The germline V gene encodes CDR1 MNHNS and CDR2 SASEGT.

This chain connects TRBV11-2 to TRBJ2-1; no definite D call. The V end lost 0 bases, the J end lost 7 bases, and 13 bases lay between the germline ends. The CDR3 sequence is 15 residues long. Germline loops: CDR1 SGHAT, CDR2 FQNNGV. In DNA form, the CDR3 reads TGTGCCAGCAGCTTAGAAAGAACCTATGGAAATGAGCAGTTCTTC. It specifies CASSLERTYGNEQFF.

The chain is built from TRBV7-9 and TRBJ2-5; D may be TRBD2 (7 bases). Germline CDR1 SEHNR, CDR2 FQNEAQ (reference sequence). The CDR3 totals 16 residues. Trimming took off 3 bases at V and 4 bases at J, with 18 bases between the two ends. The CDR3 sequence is CASSLGLRGEGETQYF. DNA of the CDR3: TGTGCCAGCAGCTTGGGACTAAGGGGGGAGGGAGAGACCCAGTACTTC.

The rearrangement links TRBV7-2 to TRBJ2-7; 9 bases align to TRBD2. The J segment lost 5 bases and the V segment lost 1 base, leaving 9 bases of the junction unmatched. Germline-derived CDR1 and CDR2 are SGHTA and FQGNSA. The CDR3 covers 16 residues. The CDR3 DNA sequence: TGTGCCAGCAGCTTAGGTCTAGCGGGGCCGGTGGACGAGCAGTACTTC. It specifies CASSLGLAGPVDEQYF.

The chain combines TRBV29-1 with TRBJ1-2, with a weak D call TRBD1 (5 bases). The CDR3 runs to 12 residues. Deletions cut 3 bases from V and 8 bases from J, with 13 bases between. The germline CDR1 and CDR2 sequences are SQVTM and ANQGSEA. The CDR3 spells CSVEPQGGGYTF. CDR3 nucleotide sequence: TGCAGCGTTGAGCCCCAGGGCGGGGGCTACACCTTC.

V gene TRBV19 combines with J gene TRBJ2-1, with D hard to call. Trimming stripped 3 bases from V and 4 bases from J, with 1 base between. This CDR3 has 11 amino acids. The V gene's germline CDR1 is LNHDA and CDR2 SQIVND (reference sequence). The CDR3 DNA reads TGTGCCAGTAGTATGTACAATGAGCAGTTCTTC. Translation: CASSMYNEQFF.

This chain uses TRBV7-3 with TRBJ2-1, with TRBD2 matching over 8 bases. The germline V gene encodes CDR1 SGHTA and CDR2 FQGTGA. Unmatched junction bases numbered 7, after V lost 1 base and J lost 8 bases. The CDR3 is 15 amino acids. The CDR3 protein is CASSLIAGGVYEQFF. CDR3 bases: TGTGCCAGCAGCTTAATTGCGGGGGGTGTCTATGAGCAGTTCTTC.

CDR3 bases: TGTGCCAGTGCGGCAACAGGGGGCTCACGTAAGGGAGCTTTCTTT. This translates into CASAATGGSRKGAFF. This rearrangement joins TRBV19 to TRBJ1-1; TRBD1 agrees at 9 bases. This CDR3 has 15 residues. CDR1 and CDR2 from the germline V gene are LNHDA and SQIVND (reference sequence). The V segment lost 8 bases and the J segment 10 bases; nucleotides outside the gene matches: 17. The full variable domain, its missing parts supplied by reference TRBV19 and TRBJ1-1, is DGGITQSPKYLFRKEGQNVTLSCEQNLNHDAMYWYRQDPGQGLRLIYYSQIVNDFQKGDIAEGYSVSREKKESFPLTVTSAQKNPTAFYLCASAATGGSRKGAFFGQGTRLTVV.

CDR3 in DNA: TGTGCCAGCAGCAACCCTCCACCCCGGGGACAGGTCGGTTCTTTTCCCAAAAACATTCAGTACTTC. Protein: CASSNPPPRGQVGSFPKNIQYF. The chain has TRBV21-1 and TRBJ2-4; the table's D call of TRBD1 was not tested on the DNA. TRBV21-1 is noted as a pseudogene. This CDR3 spans 22 amino acids.

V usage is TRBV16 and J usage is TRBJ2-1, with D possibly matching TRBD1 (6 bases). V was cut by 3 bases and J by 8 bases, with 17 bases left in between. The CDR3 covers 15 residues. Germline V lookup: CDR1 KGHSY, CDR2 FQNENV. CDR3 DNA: TGTGCCAGCAGCCACCCGACAGGTTCCGGCGATGAGCAGTTCTTC. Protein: CASSHPTGSGDEQFF.

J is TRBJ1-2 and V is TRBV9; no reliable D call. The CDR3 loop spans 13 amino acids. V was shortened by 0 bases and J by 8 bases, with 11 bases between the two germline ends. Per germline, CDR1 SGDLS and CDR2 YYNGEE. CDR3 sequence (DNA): TGTGCCAGCAGCGTAGACGGGGATCGGGGCTACACCTTC. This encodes CASSVDGDRGYTF.

The CDR3 protein is CASSLRGADTEAFF. The CDR3, as DNA: TGTGCCAGCAGCTTAAGGGGCGCGGACACTGAAGCTTTCTTT. The chain uses TRBV7-9 and TRBJ1-1; TRBD1 is a possible D gene (5 bases). CDR3 length: 14 amino acids. Trimming took 2 bases from V and 3 from J, leaving 10 bases between them. CDR1 and CDR2 from the germline V gene are SEHNR and FQNEAQ (reference sequence).

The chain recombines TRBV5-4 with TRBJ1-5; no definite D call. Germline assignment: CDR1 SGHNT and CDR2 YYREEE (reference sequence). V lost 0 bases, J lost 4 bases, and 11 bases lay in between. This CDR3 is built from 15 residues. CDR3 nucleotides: TGTGCCAGCAGCTTGGAACCGCAAGAAAATCAGCCCCAGCATTTT. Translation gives CASSLEPQENQPQHF.

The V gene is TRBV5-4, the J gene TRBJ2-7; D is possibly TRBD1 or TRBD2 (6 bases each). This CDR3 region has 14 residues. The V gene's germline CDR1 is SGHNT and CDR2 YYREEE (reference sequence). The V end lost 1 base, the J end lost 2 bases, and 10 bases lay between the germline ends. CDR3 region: CASSLWGAPYEQYF. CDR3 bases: TGTGCCAGCAGCTTGTGGGGGGCCCCCTACGAGCAGTACTTC.

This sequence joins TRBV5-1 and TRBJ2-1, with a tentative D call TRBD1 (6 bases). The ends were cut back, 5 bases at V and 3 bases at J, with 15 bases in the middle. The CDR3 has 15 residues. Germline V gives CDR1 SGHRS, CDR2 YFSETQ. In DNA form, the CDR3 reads TGCGCCAGCAGTCTTCGACAGGCGAGCTACAATGAGCAGTTCTTC. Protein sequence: CASSLRQASYNEQFF.

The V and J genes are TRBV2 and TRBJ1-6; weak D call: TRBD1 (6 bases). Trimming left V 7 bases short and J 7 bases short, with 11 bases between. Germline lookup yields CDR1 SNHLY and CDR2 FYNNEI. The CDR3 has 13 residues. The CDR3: CASIWGANSPLHF. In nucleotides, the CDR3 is TGTGCCAGCATATGGGGGGCGAATTCACCCCTCCACTTT.